This TCR beta chain was sequenced in a study of cytomegalovirus exposure and HLA in healthy donors. Study results and caveats: When a later analysis was performed, an Asian-associated ancestry cluster reportedly had fewer N-insertions than the roughly 640-donor mean. As a later analysis showed, a missense DCLRE1C variant was linked to trimming of TCR beta V- and J-genes. According to an earlier analysis, most TCR beta V segments yielded productive rearrangements about 87% or about 30% of the time. There were several of the most significant clusters that appeared linked to common viral pathogens in a later analysis.

Comment on this clone: The antigen remains undetermined.

Germline CDR1 is SEHNR and CDR2 is FQNEAQ (reference sequence). The V and J ends lost 1 base and 0 bases, in that order; junction bases with no gene match: 9. CDR3 length: 18 amino acids. PCR involved 60 Vbeta and 13 Jbeta primers. Profiling relied on immunoSEQ multiplex PCR, and the TCRdb table lists in-frame clones only, not all of them. The repertoire holds about 190,000 clones, with roughly three quarters as singletons. The TCR comes from a woman aged 18-35 years in good health and CMV-seronegative. The chain is built from TRBV7-9 and TRBJ2-1; 7 bases map to TRBD2. Material: PBMCs. CDR3 region: CASSLETTSVSSYNEQFF. For the CDR3, the DNA is TGTGCCAGCAGCTTAGAGACTACTAGCGTAAGCTCCTACAATGAGCAGTTCTTC.